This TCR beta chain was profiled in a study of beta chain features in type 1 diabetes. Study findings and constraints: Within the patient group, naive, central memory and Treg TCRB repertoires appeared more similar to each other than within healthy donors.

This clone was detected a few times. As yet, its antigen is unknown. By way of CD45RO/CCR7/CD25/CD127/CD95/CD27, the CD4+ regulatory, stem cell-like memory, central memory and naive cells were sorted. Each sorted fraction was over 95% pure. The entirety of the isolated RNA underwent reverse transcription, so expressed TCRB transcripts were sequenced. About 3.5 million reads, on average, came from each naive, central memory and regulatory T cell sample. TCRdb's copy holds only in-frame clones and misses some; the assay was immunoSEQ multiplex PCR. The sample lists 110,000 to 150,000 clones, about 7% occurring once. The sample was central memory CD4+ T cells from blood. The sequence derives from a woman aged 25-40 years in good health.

The CDR3 spells CASSRSGGAKNIQYF. The CDR3 coding sequence is TGTGCCAGCAGTCGGTCAGGGGGGGCCAAAAACATTCAGTACTTC. This chain links TRBV6-5 with TRBJ2-4, with D possibly TRBD1 on 7 matching bases. The CDR3 is 15 residues long. Germline V gene sequence: CDR1 MNHEY, CDR2 SVGAGI. Trimming removed 5 bases from V and 1 base from J, with 12 bases in between.